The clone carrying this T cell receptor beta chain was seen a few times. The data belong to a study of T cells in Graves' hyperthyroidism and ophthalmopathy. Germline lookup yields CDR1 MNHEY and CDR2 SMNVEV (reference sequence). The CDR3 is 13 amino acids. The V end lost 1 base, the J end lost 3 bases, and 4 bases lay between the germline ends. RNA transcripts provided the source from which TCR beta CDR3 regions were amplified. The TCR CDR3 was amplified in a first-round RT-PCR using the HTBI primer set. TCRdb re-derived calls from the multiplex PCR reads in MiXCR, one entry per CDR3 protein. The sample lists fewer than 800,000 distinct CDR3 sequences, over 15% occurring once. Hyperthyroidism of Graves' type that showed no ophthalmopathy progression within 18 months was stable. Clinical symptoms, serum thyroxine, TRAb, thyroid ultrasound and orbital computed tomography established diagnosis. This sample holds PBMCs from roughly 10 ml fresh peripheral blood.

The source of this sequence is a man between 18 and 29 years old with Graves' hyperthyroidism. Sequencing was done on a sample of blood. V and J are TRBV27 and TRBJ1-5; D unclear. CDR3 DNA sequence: TGTGCCAGCAGTTTATACATCAATCAGCCCCAGCATTTT. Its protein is CASSLYINQPQHF.